This is a list of T cell receptor beta chains from one sample in a study of blood T cell repertoires in COVID-19. Method: immunoSEQ multiplex PCR; TCRdb's copy keeps in-frame clones and lacks some. The table shows around 130,000 clones, with roughly 71% occurring only once. Sample: peripheral blood. These receptors were collected from a man older than 75 with acute or convalescent COVID-19. The CDR3 runs from the conserved cysteine through the conserved F or W. A D gene is named only where the DNA matches it firmly. Clone size is given for some rows only: seen once, a few or many times, or a class if the clone is expanded.

TRBJ1-2,.,15,.,TRBV6-5,TGTGCCAGCAGTTCCGCCGGGACAACCCTCTATGGCTACACCTTC,CASSSAGTTLYGYTF
TRBJ1-2,.,13,.,TRBV7-3,TGTGCCAGCAGCCCCGGTTCGGGGGGTGGCTACACCTTC,CASSPGSGGGYTF
TRBJ2-7,.,14,.,TRBV4-3,TGCGCCAGCAGTCGGGACATGGGATCCTACGAGCAGTACTTC,CASSRDMGSYEQYF
TRBJ2-6,TRBD1,18,once,TRBV3-1/TRBV3-2,TGTGCCAGCAGCCTGAGGGGACAGGTAGTCTCTGGGGCCAACGTCCTGACTTTC,CASSLRGQVVSGANVLTF
TRBJ1-1,.,14,.,TRBV30,TGTGCCTGGAGTTACCTACCCCAGGACACTGAAGCTTTCTTT,CAWSYLPQDTEAFF
TRBJ2-5,TRBD1,13,few,TRBV9,TGTGCCAGCGGGGCAGGGGGCCTGGAGACCCAGTACTTC,CASGAGGLETQYF
TRBJ2-7,.,19,.,TRBV4-1,TGCGCCAGCAGCCAAGAGGGATTAAAACAGGGACCCGGTATACGCGAGCAGTACTTC,CASSQEGLKQGPGIREQYF
TRBJ1-5,.,14,few,TRBV19,TGTGCCAGTAGTGAGGGAGTTTTTTCTCAGCCCCAGCATTTT,CASSEGVFSQPQHF
TRBJ2-5,.,14,.,TRBV10-3,TGTGCCATCAGAGATACAGGGCCAGGAGAGACCCAGTACTTC,CAIRDTGPGETQYF
TRBJ1-1,.,14,.,TRBV11-2,TGTGCCAGCAGCTTAGTAAGGGGAGGCACTGAAGCTTTCTTT,CASSLVRGGTEAFF
TRBJ1-2,.,13,.,TRBV5-5,TGTGCCAGCAGCCGGGACATCAACTATGGCTACACCTTC,CASSRDINYGYTF
TRBJ2-7,.,16,.,TRBV18,TGTGCCAGCTCACCAGAGTCTACACTACTCTCCTACGAGCAGTACTTC,CASSPESTLLSYEQYF
TRBJ2-2,.,16,.,TRBV19,TGTGCCAGTACCTCCAGGGTCTGGGGTAGCACCGGGGAGCTGTTTTTT,CASTSRVWGSTGELFF
TRBJ2-7,TRBD2,15,.,TRBV27,TGTGCCAGCAGCCCTGGACTAGCGATCGCCTACGAGCAGTACTTC,CASSPGLAIAYEQYF
TRBJ2-7,.,15,.,TRBV2,TGTGCCAGCAGTGAAAATGGGGGGATCCGCTACGAGCAGTACTTC,CASSENGGIRYEQYF
TRBJ1-2,TRBD1,15,.,TRBV11-1,TGTGCCAGCAGCTTCCCAGGACAGGGGAATGGTGGCTACACCTTC,CASSFPGQGNGGYTF
TRBJ1-1,TRBD1,15,.,TRBV2,TGTGCCACCTCAAGACAGGGTGTGATGAACACTGAAGCTTTCTTT,CATSRQGVMNTEAFF
TRBJ2-7,TRBD2,15,.,TRBV15,TGTGCCACCAGCATAAGACTAGCTTCTGGATACGAGCAGTACTTC,CATSIRLASGYEQYF
TRBJ1-3,.,16,.,TRBV19,TGTGCCAGTAGTTACGCGGACACGAGCTCTGGAAACACCATATATTTT,CASSYADTSSGNTIYF
TRBJ2-3,TRBD1,13,.,TRBV3-1/TRBV3-2,TGTGCCAGCAGTCCGGGACAGGGAGATACGCAGTATTTT,CASSPGQGDTQYF
TRBJ1-4,.,14,.,TRBV6-5,TGTGCCAGCAGTTACGCACAGGGCGGTGAAAAACTGTTTTTT,CASSYAQGGEKLFF
TRBJ2-7,.,15,.,TRBV6-5,TGTGCCAGCAGTTACCGCGGACAGACGAACTACGAGCAGTACTTC,CASSYRGQTNYEQYF
TRBJ1-2,TRBD1,15,.,TRBV5-5,TGTGCCAGCAGCTTTGCCGACAGGGGATCTGATGGCTACACCTTC,CASSFADRGSDGYTF
TRBJ1-5,.,13,once,TRBV6-1,TGTGCTAGCAGTGAACTGAGCAATCAGCCCCAGCATTTT,CASSELSNQPQHF
TRBJ1-1,TRBD1,15,.,TRBV29-1,TGCAGCGTTGCATCCCAGGGGGCTCGTGGCACTGAAGCTTTCTTT,CSVASQGARGTEAFF
TRBJ1-4,.,17,.,TRBV2,TGTGCCAGCAGTGATCGAGAAACAAAATTAGCCTATGAAAAACTGTTTTTT,CASSDRETKLAYEKLFF
TRBJ2-7,TRBD1,12,.,TRBV5-1,TGCGCCAGCAGCTGGGGACAGGGCGAGCAGTACTTC,CASSWGQGEQYF
TRBJ2-7,.,13,once,TRBV2,TGTGCCAGCAGTTTCCGGGTCGACTCCGAGCAGTACTTC,CASSFRVDSEQYF
TRBJ1-4,TRBD1,14,.,TRBV7-8,TGTGCCAGCAGCCTCGGGACAGTTAATGAAAAACTGTTTTTT,CASSLGTVNEKLFF
TRBJ1-2,TRBD1,16,.,TRBV5-4,TGTGCCAGCAGCTTGGATTGGGACAGGGGAGGTCATGGCTACACCTTC,CASSLDWDRGGHGYTF
TRBJ1-2,.,14,.,TRBV6-5,TGTGCCAGCAGCGACTGGGAGACTAACTATGGCTACACCTTC,CASSDWETNYGYTF
TRBJ1-1,TRBD1,12,once,TRBV7-9,TGTGCCAGCAGCTTAACCGGACAGGGAGCTTTCTTT,CASSLTGQGAFF
TRBJ1-6,.,15,.,TRBV7-9,TGTGCCAGCAGCCCCAACCGGGGAGGAAATTCACCCCTCCACTTT,CASSPNRGGNSPLHF
TRBJ2-1,TRBD2,18,once,TRBV7-9,TGTGCCAGCAGCTTAGGGCTAGCGGGGGGGACAAACTACAATGAGCAGTTCTTC,CASSLGLAGGTNYNEQFF
TRBJ2-1,TRBD2,15,.,TRBV14,TGTGCCAGCAGCCCCCGGGACTACCCAGACAATGAGCAGTTCTTC,CASSPRDYPDNEQFF
TRBJ2-3,TRBD2,16,.,TRBV5-4,TGTGCCAGCAGCTTGTGGGAGCGGGGGGGCACAGATACGCAGTATTTT,CASSLWERGGTDTQYF
TRBJ1-2,.,11,.,TRBV6-5,TGTGCCAGCAGTTACTCGCAGGGTCACACCTTC,CASSYSQGHTF
TRBJ1-2,.,12,.,TRBV11-2,TGTGCCAGCAGCCTAGGGTTCGGTGGCTACACCTTC,CASSLGFGGYTF
TRBJ1-1,TRBD1,14,.,TRBV12-5,TGTGCTAGTGGTTTAGGACAGGGGAACACTGAAGCTTTCTTT,CASGLGQGNTEAFF
TRBJ2-5,TRBD1,15,.,TRBV5-4,TGTGCCAGCAGCCTCCTCCGACAGGGACAAGAGACCCAGTACTTC,CASSLLRQGQETQYF
TRBJ2-5,.,13,.,TRBV20-1,TGCAGTGCTAGTAAGGGGGGGGCGAAGACCCAGTACTTC,CSASKGGAKTQYF
TRBJ2-6,.,20,.,TRBV21-1,TGTGCCAGCAGCCTCTTAGGAAGGAGCGCCCTGAAATCTGGGGCCAACGTCCTGACTTTC,CASSLLGRSALKSGANVLTF
TRBJ1-2,.,16,.,TRBV27,TGTGCCAGCAGTTTATATTGGTCAGGGTCAGAGTATGGCTACACCTTC,CASSLYWSGSEYGYTF
TRBJ1-1,.,17,.,TRBV6-1,TGTGCCAGCAGTGCGGTCCGACGGACTAAGCCGAACACTGAAGCTTTCTTT,CASSAVRRTKPNTEAFF
TRBJ1-2,.,14,.,TRBV6-5,TGTGCCAGCAGTTACTCAAGTAGGGGGTCTGGCTACACCTTC,CASSYSSRGSGYTF
TRBJ1-1,.,15,.,TRBV5-4,TGTGCCAGCAGCTTGGGAGGTCAGGGGCGTACTGAAGCTTTCTTT,CASSLGGQGRTEAFF
TRBJ2-7,.,15,.,TRBV27,TGTGCCAGCAGTTTAATCCAGGGGTCTTCCTACGAGCAGTACTTC,CASSLIQGSSYEQYF
TRBJ2-2,.,14,.,TRBV7-6,TGTGCCAGCAGCGAAGGGGGGGGGCCCGGGGAGCTGTTTTTT,CASSEGGGPGELFF
TRBJ2-2,TRBD2,14,.,TRBV5-4,TGTGCCAGCAGCTTGCGGGGGGGCACCGGGGAGCTGTTTTTT,CASSLRGGTGELFF
TRBJ1-4,.,15,.,TRBV9,TGTGCCAGCAGCGGGTCACAGGCAACTAATGAAAAACTGTTTTTT,CASSGSQATNEKLFF
TRBJ1-4,TRBD1,16,.,TRBV15,TGTGCCACCAGATCGCGCGGACAGGAGACTAATGAAAAACTGTTTTTT,CATRSRGQETNEKLFF
TRBJ1-5,TRBD1,15,.,TRBV11-2,TGTGCCAGCAGCTTCGACGACAGGGCCAATCAGCCCCAGCATTTT,CASSFDDRANQPQHF
TRBJ2-3,TRBD2,18,.,TRBV5-6,TGTGCCAGCAGCCCACTACTCAACAGGCGGGGAGGGACAGATACGCAGTATTTT,CASSPLLNRRGGTDTQYF
TRBJ1-5,TRBD1,17,few,TRBV28,TGTGCCAGCAGATTAGAGAAGGGACAGCTTAGCAATCAGCCCCAGCATTTT,CASRLEKGQLSNQPQHF
TRBJ2-1,TRBD2,16,.,TRBV5-1,TGCGCCAGCTGCTTGGATGGCGGGGGGGGGTTGGGGAGCCGGTTCTTC,CASCLDGGGGLGSRFF
TRBJ1-5,.,15,.,TRBV6-5,TGTGCCAGCAGACAAGGGACTAATAGCAATCAGCCCCAGCATTTT,CASRQGTNSNQPQHF
TRBJ2-7,.,13,.,TRBV27,TGTGCCAGCAGTTCGGGTCGGTCCTACGAGCAGTACTTC,CASSSGRSYEQYF
TRBJ2-2,.,13,.,TRBV6-5,TGTGCCAGCAGGGAGGCGGGCACCGGGGAGCTGTTTTTT,CASREAGTGELFF
TRBJ2-1,.,14,.,TRBV3-1/TRBV3-2,TGTGCCAGCAGCCCTCAGGGGCAGCCGAATGAGCAGTTCTTC,CASSPQGQPNEQFF
TRBJ1-5,.,19,few,TRBV1,TGCACCAGCAGCCCTACGACAGGGTGTGGGGGGTCGGGCAATCAGCCCCAGCATTTT,CTSSPTTGCGGSGNQPQHF